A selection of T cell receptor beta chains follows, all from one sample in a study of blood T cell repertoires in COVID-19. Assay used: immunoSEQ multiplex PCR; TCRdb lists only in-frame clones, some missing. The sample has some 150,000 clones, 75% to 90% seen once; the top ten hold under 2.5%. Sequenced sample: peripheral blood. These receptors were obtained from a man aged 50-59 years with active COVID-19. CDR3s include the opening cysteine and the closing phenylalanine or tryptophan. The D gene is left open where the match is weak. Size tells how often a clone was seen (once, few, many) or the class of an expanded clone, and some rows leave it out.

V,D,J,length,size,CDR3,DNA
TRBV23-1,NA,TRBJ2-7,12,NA,CASSRLSYEQYF,TGCGCCAGCAGTCGACTTTCCTACGAGCAGTACTTC
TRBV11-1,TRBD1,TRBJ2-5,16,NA,CASSLYAGTGQETQYF,TGTGCCAGCAGCTTATATGCCGGGACAGGCCAAGAGACCCAGTACTTC
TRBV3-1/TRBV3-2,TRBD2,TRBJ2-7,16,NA,CASSPQLSGGLNEQYF,TGTGCCAGCAGCCCCCAACTTAGCGGGGGGCTGAACGAGCAGTACTTC
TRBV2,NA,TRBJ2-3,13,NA,CASSEGSTDTQYF,TGTGCCAGCAGTGAGGGCAGCACAGATACGCAGTATTTT
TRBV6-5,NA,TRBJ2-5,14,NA,CASSYRGGSETQYF,TGTGCCAGCAGTTACAGGGGGGGCTCAGAGACCCAGTACTTC
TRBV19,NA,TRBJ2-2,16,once,CASSSPGGANTGELFF,TGTGCCAGTAGTTCCCCTGGCGGGGCGAACACCGGGGAGCTGTTTTTT
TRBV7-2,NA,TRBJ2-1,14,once,CASSSRQAYNEQFF,TGTGCCAGCAGCTCGAGACAGGCTTACAATGAGCAGTTCTTC
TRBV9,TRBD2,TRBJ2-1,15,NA,CASSVDLAGLDEQFF,TGTGCCAGCAGCGTAGATCTAGCGGGGTTGGATGAGCAGTTCTTC
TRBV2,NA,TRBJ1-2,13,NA,CASSPAANYGYTF,TGTGCCAGCAGTCCCGCAGCTAACTATGGCTACACCTTC
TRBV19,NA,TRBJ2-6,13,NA,CASSILGDRVLTF,TGTGCCAGTAGTATTCTCGGGGATAGGGTCCTGACTTTC
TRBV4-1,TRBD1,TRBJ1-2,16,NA,CASSQGPTGRNYGYTF,TGCGCCAGCAGCCAAGGCCCGACAGGGAGGAACTATGGCTACACCTTC
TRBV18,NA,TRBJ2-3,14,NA,CASSGAAHTDTQYF,TGTGCCAGCTCGGGGGCAGCGCACACAGATACGCAGTATTTT
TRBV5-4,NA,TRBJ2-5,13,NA,CASSLPREETQYF,TGTGCCAGCAGCTTGCCGCGGGAAGAGACCCAGTACTTC
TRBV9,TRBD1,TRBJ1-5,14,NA,CASSAGQGDQPQHF,TGTGCCAGCAGCGCCGGACAGGGGGATCAGCCCCAGCATTTT
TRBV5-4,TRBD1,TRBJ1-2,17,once,CASSPSGYRGNNYGYTF,TGTGCCAGCAGCCCTTCCGGGTACAGGGGTAATAACTATGGCTACACCTTC
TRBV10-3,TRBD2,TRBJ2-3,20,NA,CAISEPTGLAGGESTDTQYF,TGTGCCATCAGTGAGCCGACGGGACTAGCGGGGGGGGAAAGCACAGATACGCAGTATTTT
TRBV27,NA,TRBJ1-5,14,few,CASSVTGSGQPQHF,TGTGCCAGCAGTGTTACAGGGTCGGGCCAGCCCCAGCATTTT
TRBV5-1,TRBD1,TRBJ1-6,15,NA,CASSHDRGRGSPLHF,TGCGCCAGCAGTCACGACAGGGGACGAGGATCACCCCTCCACTTT
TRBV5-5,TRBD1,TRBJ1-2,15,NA,CASSLVPGGLYGYTF,TGTGCCAGCAGCTTGGTCCCAGGGGGCCTCTATGGCTACACCTTC
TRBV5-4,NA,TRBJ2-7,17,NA,CASSLDATPHSDYEQYF,TGTGCCAGCAGCTTGGATGCGACACCACATTCGGACTACGAGCAGTACTTC
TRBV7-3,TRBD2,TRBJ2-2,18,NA,CASSARASGGQNTGELFF,TGTGCCAGCTCTGCTCGGGCTAGCGGGGGTCAAAACACCGGGGAGCTGTTTTTT
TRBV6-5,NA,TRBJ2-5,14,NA,CASRMGGQQETQYF,TGTGCCAGCCGGATGGGAGGCCAACAAGAGACCCAGTACTTC
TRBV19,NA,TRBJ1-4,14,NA,CASSIDRRNEKLFF,TGTGCCAGTAGTATAGACAGGAGGAATGAAAAACTGTTTTTT
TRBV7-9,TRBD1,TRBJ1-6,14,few,CASTKDRTNSPLHF,TGTGCCAGCACCAAGGACAGGACCAATTCACCCCTCCACTTT
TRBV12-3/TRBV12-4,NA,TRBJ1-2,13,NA,CAILIQGYYGYTF,TGTGCCATCCTCATACAGGGCTACTATGGCTACACCTTC
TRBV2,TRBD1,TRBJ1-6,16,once,CASSPQGAWSTSPLHF,TGTGCCAGCAGTCCACAGGGGGCTTGGAGTACCTCACCCCTCCACTTT
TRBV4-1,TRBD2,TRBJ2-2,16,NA,CASSQTTSGGAGELFF,TGCGCCAGCAGCCAAACGACTAGCGGGGGGGCCGGGGAGCTGTTTTTT